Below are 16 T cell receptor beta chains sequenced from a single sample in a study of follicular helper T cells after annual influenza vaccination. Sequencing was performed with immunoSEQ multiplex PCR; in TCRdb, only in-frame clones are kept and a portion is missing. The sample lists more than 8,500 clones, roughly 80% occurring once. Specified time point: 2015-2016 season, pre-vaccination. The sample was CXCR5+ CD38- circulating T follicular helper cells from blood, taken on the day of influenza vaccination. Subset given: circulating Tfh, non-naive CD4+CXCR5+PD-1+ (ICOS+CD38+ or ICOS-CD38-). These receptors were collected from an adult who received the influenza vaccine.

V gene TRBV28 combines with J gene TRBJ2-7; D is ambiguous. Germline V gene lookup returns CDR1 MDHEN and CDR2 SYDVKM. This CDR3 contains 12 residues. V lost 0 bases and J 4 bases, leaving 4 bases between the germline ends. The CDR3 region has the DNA TGTGCCAGCAGTTTATGGGGTTACGAGCAGTACTTC. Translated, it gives CASSLWGYEQYF.

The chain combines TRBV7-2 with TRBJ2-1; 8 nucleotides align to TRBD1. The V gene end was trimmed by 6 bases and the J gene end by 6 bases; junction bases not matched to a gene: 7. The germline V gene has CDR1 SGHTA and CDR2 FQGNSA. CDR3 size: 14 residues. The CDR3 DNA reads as TGTGCCAGCAGGAATAACAGGGGGAGCAATGAGCAGTTCTTC. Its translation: CASRNNRGSNEQFF.

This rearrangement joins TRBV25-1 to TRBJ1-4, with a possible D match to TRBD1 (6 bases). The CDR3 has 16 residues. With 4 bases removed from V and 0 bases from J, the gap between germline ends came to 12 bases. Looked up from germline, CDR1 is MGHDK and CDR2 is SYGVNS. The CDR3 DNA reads TGTGCCAGCAGTGCAAGTAGGGGGGCAACTAATGAAAAACTGTTTTTT. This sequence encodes CASSASRGATNEKLFF. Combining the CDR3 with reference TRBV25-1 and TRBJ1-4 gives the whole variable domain EADIYQTPRYLVIGTGKKITLECSQTMGHDKMYWYQQDPGMELHLIHYSYGVNSTEKGDLSSESTVSRIRTEHFPLTLESARPSHTSQYLCASSASRGATNEKLFFGSGTQLSVL.

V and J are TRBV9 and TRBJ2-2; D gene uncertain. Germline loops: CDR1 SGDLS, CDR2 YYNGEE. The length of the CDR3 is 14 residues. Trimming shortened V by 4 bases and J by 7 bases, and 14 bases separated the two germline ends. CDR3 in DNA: TGTGCCAGCAGCTCAGGACCGATGTTCGGGGAGCTGTTTTTT. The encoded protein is CASSSGPMFGELFF.

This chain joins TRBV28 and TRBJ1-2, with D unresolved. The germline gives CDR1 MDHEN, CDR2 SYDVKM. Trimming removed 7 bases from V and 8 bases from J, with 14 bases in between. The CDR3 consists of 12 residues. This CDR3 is CASTPRAKGYTF. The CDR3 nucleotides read TGTGCCAGCACTCCACGGGCTAAGGGCTACACCTTC.

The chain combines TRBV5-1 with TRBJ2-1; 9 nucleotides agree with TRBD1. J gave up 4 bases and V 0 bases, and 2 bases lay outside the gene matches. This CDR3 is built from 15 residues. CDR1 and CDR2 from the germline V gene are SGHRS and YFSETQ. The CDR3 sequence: CASSLAGQGYNEQFF. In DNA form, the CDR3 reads TGCGCCAGCAGCTTGGCTGGACAGGGGTACAATGAGCAGTTCTTC.

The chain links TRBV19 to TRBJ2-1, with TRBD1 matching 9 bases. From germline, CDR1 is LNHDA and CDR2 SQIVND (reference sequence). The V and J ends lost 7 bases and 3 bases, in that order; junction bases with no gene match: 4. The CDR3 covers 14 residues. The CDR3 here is CASKKGQGYNEQFF. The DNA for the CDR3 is TGTGCCAGTAAGAAGGGACAGGGCTACAATGAGCAGTTCTTC.

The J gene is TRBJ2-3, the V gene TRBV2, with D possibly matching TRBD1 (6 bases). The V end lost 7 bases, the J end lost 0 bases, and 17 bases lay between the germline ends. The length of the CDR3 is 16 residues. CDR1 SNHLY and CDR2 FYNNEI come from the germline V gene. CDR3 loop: CASKVGGATSTDTQYF. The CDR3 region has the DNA TGTGCCAGCAAAGTAGGGGGAGCAACTAGCACAGATACGCAGTATTTT.

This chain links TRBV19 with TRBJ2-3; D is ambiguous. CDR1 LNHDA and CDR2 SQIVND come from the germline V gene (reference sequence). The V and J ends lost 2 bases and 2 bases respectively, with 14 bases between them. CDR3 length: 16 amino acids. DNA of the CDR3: TGTGCCAGTAGTATAAGTTCTGTTGCAGTCACAGATACGCAGTATTTT. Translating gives CASSISSVAVTDTQYF.

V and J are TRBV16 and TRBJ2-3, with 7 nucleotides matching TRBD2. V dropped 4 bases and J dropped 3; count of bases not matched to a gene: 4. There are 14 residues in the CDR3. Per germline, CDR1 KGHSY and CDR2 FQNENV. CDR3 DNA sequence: TGTGCCAGCAGCCGCCAGGGAGGGACAGATACGCAGTATTTT. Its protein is CASSRQGGTDTQYF. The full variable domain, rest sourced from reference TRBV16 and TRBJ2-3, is GEEVAQTPKHLVRGEGQKAKLYCAPIKGHSYVFWYQQVLKNEFKFLISFQNENVFDETGMPKERFSAKCLPNSPCSLEIQATKLEDSAVYFCASSRQGGTDTQYFGPGTRLTVL.

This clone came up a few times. CDR3 sequence (DNA): TGTGCCAGCAGCTTAGCAGACAATCAGCCCCAGCATTTT. It specifies CASSLADNQPQHF. The V and J genes are TRBV11-2 and TRBJ1-5, with D hard to call. This CDR3 contains 13 residues. Germline loops: CDR1 SGHAT, CDR2 FQNNGV. Trimming shortened V by 1 base and J by 3 bases, and 4 bases separated the two germline ends.

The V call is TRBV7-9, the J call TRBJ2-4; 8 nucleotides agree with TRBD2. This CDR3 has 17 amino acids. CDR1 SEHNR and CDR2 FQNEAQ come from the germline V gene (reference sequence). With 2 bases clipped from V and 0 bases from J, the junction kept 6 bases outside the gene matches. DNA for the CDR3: TGTGCCAGCAGCTTAAGTCGGGGGGGATTAGCCAAAAACATTCAGTACTTC. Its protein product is CASSLSRGGLAKNIQYF.

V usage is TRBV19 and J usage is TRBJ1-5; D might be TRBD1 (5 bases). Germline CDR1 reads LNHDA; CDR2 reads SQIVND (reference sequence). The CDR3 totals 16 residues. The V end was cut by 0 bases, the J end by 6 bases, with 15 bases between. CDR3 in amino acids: CASSIEGGRLPQPQHF. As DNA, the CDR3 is TGTGCCAGTAGTATAGAGGGGGGACGGCTACCTCAGCCCCAGCATTTT.

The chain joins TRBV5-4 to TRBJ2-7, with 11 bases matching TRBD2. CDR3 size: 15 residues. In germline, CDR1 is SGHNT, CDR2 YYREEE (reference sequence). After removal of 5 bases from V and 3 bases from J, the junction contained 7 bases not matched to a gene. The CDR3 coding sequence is TGTGCCAGCAGTTTAAGACTAGCGGGACGCTACGAGCAGTACTTC. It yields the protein CASSLRLAGRYEQYF. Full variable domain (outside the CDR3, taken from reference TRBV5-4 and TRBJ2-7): ETGVTQSPTHLIKTRGQQVTLRCSSQSGHNTVSWYQQALGQGPQFIFQYYREEENGRGNFPPRFSGLQFPNYSSELNVNALELDDSALYLCASSLRLAGRYEQYFGPGTRLTVT.

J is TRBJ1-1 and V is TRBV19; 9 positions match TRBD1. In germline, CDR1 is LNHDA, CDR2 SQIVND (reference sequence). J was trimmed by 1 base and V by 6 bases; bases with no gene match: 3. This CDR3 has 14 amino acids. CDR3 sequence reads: CASSRDRENTEAFF. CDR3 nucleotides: TGTGCCAGTAGCAGGGACAGGGAGAACACTGAAGCTTTCTTT.

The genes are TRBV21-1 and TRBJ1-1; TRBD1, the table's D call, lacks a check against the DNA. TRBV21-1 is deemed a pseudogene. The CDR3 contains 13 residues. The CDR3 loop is CASSHRVNTEAFF. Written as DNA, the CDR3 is TGTGCCAGCAGCCACAGGGTGAACACTGAAGCTTTCTTT.